This T cell receptor (beta chain) was recorded in a study of blood T cell repertoires in COVID-19. Study details: Donors in the United States, Italy and Spain gave samples during acute or convalescent COVID-19. In each case, the material was cDNA or gDNA derived from T cells, B-cell-depleted T cells, or PBMCs.

J gave up 5 bases and V 5 bases, and 2 bases lay outside the gene matches. This CDR3 has 14 residues. From germline, CDR1 is SEHNR and CDR2 FQNEAQ (reference sequence). This clone has a handful of counts. In the authors' workflow: Estimates of nucleated cell counts were drawn from the amplification of reference gene primers. The table came from immunoSEQ multiplex PCR; TCRdb's copy has only in-frame clones and leaves some out. V and J calls and clone size follow that table, whereas D and trimming were derived from the DNA. The table records fewer than 120,000 clones, approximately 82% of them present only once.

This TCR came from an elderly woman with acute or convalescent COVID-19. The chain is built from TRBV7-9 and TRBJ1-6; 8 bases are a match to TRBD1. Sequencing was performed on peripheral blood. The CDR3 coding sequence is TGTGCCAGCAGCCAGACAGGGGATAATTCACCCCTCCACTTT. As protein: CASSQTGDNSPLHF.